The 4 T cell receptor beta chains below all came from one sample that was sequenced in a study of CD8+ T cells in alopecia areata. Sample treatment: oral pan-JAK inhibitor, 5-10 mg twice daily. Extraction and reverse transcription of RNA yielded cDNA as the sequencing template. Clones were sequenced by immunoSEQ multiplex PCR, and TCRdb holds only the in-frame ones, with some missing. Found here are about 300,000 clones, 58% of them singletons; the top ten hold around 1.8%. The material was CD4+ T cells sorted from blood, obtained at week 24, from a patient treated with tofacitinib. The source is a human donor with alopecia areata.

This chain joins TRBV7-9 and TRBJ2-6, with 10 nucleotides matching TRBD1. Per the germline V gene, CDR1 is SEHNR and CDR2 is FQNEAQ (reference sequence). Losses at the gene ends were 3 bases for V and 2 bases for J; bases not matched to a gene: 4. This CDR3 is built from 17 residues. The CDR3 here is CASSFRTGGTGANVLTF. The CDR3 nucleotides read TGTGCCAGCAGCTTTCGGACAGGGGGAACTGGGGCCAACGTCCTGACTTTC.

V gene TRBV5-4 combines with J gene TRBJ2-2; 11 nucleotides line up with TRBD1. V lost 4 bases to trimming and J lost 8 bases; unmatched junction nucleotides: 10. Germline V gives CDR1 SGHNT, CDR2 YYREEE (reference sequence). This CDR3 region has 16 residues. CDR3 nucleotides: TGTGCCAGCAGCCCCCGGGACAGGGGGAGGACGGGGGAGCTGTTTTTT. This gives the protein CASSPRDRGRTGELFF.

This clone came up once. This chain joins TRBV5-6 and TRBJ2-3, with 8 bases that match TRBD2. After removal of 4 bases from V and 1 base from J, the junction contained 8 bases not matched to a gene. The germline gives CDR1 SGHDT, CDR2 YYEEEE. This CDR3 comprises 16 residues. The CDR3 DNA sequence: TGTGCCAGCAGCGCCCCCGGGACTAGGGGCACAGATACGCAGTATTTT. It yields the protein CASSAPGTRGTDTQYF.

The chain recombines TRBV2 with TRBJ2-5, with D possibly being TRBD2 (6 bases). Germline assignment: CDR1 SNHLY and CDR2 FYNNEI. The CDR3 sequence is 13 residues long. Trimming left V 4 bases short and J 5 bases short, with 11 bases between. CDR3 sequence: CASSVTGVETQYF. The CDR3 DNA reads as TGTGCCAGCAGTGTGACGGGGGTGGAGACCCAGTACTTC. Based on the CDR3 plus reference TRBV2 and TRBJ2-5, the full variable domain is EPEVTQTPSHQVTQMGQEVILRCVPISNHLYFYWYRQILGQKVEFLVSFYNNEISEKSEIFDDQFSVERPDGSNFTLKIRSTKLEDSAMYFCASSVTGVETQYFGPGTRLLVL.